Below are 14 T cell receptor beta chains sequenced from a single sample in a study of blood T cells in healthy people across ages. Through a sample-barcoded 5' primer and a J-beta primer mix, a second PCR was run for about 7 to 12 cycles. One entry per CDR3 protein, called by TCRdb with MiXCR from the 5' RACE reads. The sample consists of about 970,000 distinct CDR3 sequences, just over 50% of them appearing once. The sample taken for sequencing was blood. The origin of the receptors is a woman aged 60-75 years in good health.

The chain links TRBV4-2 to TRBJ2-7; D perhaps matches TRBD1 (5 bases). The V gene lost 1 base and the J gene lost 0 bases, with 13 bases spanning the gap. Germline lookup yields CDR1 LGHNA and CDR2 YNFKEQ. The CDR3 contains 16 residues. The CDR3 is CASSQVWGSSSYEQYF. The CDR3 DNA sequence: TGTGCCAGCAGCCAAGTATGGGGCAGCAGCTCCTACGAGCAGTACTTC.

The sample holds a few counts of this clonotype. V and J are TRBV24-1 and TRBJ2-1, with D perhaps assigned TRBD1 or TRBD2 (5 bases each). The germline V gene has CDR1 KGHDR and CDR2 SFDVKD. The CDR3 is 16 amino acids. V was trimmed by 0 bases and J by 6 bases, leaving 14 bases between them. The CDR3 bases are TGTGCCACCAGTGATTTGGGGACCCACTTCGCCAATGAGCAGTTCTTC. As protein: CATSDLGTHFANEQFF.

This sequence joins TRBV15 and TRBJ2-5; D gene unclear. CDR3 size: 13 residues. With 3 bases removed from V and 3 bases from J, the gap between germline ends came to 8 bases. Looked up from germline, CDR1 is LNHNV and CDR2 is YYDKDF (reference sequence). Written as DNA, the CDR3 is TGTGCCACCAGCAGCGATCTAGAAGAGACCCAGTACTTC. Its protein product is CATSSDLEETQYF.

The J gene is TRBJ2-7, the V gene TRBV29-1; D is perhaps TRBD2 (6 bases). The germline gives CDR1 SQVTM, CDR2 ANQGSEA. This CDR3 region has 11 residues. The CDR3 nucleotides are TGCATGGTGACGGGGGTACGCGAGCAGTACTTC. This encodes CMVTGVREQYF.

Comments on this clonotype: A much larger clone differs from this one at a single base, so this may be a read error. The CDR3 here is CASSNLVTGQETQYF. The CDR3 coding sequence is TGTGCCAGCAGTAACTTGGTTACGGGACAAGAGACCCAGTACTTC. The rearrangement uses TRBV27 and TRBJ2-5; D may be TRBD2 (5 bases). This CDR3 spans 15 amino acids. The V end lost 5 bases, the J end lost 2 bases, and 15 bases lay between the germline ends. Germline loops: CDR1 MNHEY, CDR2 SMNVEV (reference sequence).

The V call is TRBV4-1, the J call TRBJ2-2; possibly TRBD2 for D (5 bases). The CDR3 runs 18 residues. V lost 1 base and J 0 bases, leaving 15 bases between the germline ends. Germline CDR1 and CDR2: MGHRA and YSYEKL. The CDR3 reads CASSQALRAATNTGELFF. Written as DNA, the CDR3 is TGCGCCAGCAGCCAAGCTCTACGAGCGGCTACGAACACCGGGGAGCTGTTTTTT.

This clonotype came up a few times. This chain joins TRBV29-1 and TRBJ2-7, with D possibly being TRBD2 (6 bases). The germline V and J ends were trimmed by 3 bases and 12 bases, with 18 bases remaining between them. The CDR3 runs 12 residues. Germline V lookup: CDR1 SQVTM, CDR2 ANQGSEA. The chain's CDR3 is CSVDKGGDSRYF. The DNA for the CDR3 is TGCAGCGTTGATAAGGGTGGGGACTCTCGGTACTTC.

V is TRBV7-8 and J is TRBJ2-3, with D hard to call. Deletions cut 0 bases from V and 1 base from J, with 11 bases between. Per the germline V gene, CDR1 is SGHVS and CDR2 is FQNEAQ. CDR3 length equals 16 residues. As DNA, the CDR3 is TGTGCCAGCAGCTTAGCGGTAGTCTCCGGCACAGATACGCAGTATTTT. Translation: CASSLAVVSGTDTQYF.

This clonotype occurred a few times. The chain combines TRBV6-6 with TRBJ2-5; D is unresolved. Germline lookup yields CDR1 MNHNY and CDR2 SVGAGI (reference sequence). The CDR3 runs to 11 residues. The V gene lost 8 bases and the J gene lost 1 base, with 5 bases spanning the gap. The CDR3 loop is CASAFQETQYF. In DNA form, the CDR3 reads TGTGCCAGCGCGTTCCAAGAGACCCAGTACTTC.

This clonotype was recorded at least ten times. The rearrangement links TRBV15 to TRBJ2-1; D possibly corresponds to TRBD2 (6 bases). The CDR3 is made up of 13 amino acids. The V end was cut by 9 bases, the J end by 0 bases, with 9 bases between. The germline CDR1 and CDR2 sequences are LNHNV and YYDKDF (reference sequence). CDR3 residues: CATWDSSYNEQFF. The CDR3 coding sequence is TGTGCCACTTGGGACTCCTCCTACAATGAGCAGTTCTTC.

V usage is TRBV6-6 and J usage is TRBJ2-4; 9 positions agree with TRBD2. The J call may be faulty, since TRBJ2-7 better matches the DNA end. In germline, CDR1 is MNHNY, CDR2 SVGAGI (reference sequence). The CDR3 sequence is 15 residues long. CDR3 sequence (DNA): TGTGCCAGCAGCTATAGCGGGAGAGGGGGGGTCGAGCAGTACTTC. It translates to CASSYSGRGGVEQYF.

A word on this clonotype: This sequence may be a read error, since a much larger clone differs from it by one base. The chain links TRBV29-1 to TRBJ2-1; D is uncertain. The CDR3 is 12 amino acids. Looked up from germline, CDR1 is SQVTM and CDR2 is ANQGSEA. CDR3 residues: CSARGQPDERFF. The CDR3 DNA reads as TGCAGCGCTCGTGGGCAGCCGGATGAGCGGTTCTTC.

The rearrangement joins TRBV19 to TRBJ2-5, with 7 bases matching TRBD2. The germline gives CDR1 LNHDA, CDR2 SQIVND (reference sequence). The V segment lost 10 bases and the J segment 5 bases; nucleotides outside the gene matches: 7. This CDR3 is built from 12 residues. CDR3 region: CATTGGGETQYF. Here the CDR3 DNA reads TGTGCCACAACGGGAGGAGGGGAGACCCAGTACTTC.

The gene calls are TRBV21-1 and TRBJ1-5. TRBV21-1 is a pseudogene. There are 13 residues in the CDR3. CDR3 amino acids: CASSKAHNQPQHF. In DNA, the CDR3 is TGTGCCAGTAGCAAAGCGCACAATCAGCCCCAGCATTTT.